The T cell receptor beta chain described here comes from a study of CD8 T cells in Susac syndrome. V was clipped by 6 bases and J by 0 bases, with 15 bases between them. CDR1 and CDR2 (germline): SQVTM, ANQGSEA. The CDR3 consists of 14 residues. Sequencing of TCR beta covered CD8+ and CD4+ T cells obtained from blood. Stable or active relapsing-remitting multiple sclerosis, untreated and meeting revised McDonald criteria, defined the controls. On this clonotype: Its antigen is undetermined.

cDNA came from around 0.54 to 1 ug RNA primed by random hexamers. immunoSEQ multiplex PCR amplified TCR beta CDR3 across 54 Vbeta, 13 Jbeta. TCRdb recomputed calls from the immunoSEQ multiplex PCR reads with MiXCR, one row per CDR3 protein. The sample records some 150,000 distinct CDR3 sequences, around 95% being singletons. Study observations and caveats: The authors acknowledged that their TCR sequencing and HLA analysis involved a relatively small number of individuals.

The origin of this receptor is a human donor with multiple sclerosis. Sequencing input: CD8+ T cells from PBMCs. This chain uses TRBV29-1 with TRBJ2-7; D unclear. Here the CDR3 reads CSVKDGLSSYEQYF. As DNA, the CDR3 is TGCAGCGTCAAGGACGGTTTGAGCTCCTACGAGCAGTACTTC.